Below, 26 T cell receptor beta chains from the same sample are listed, as sequenced in a study of low-dose radiotherapy and immunotherapy resistance in tumors. Priming of first-strand cDNA relied on TRAV- and TRBV-specific primers (covering alpha and beta chains). TCRs were put through roughly 19 PCR cycles of amplification with Phusion. A constant-region primer and the V-primer adapter served as the primer pair. TCRdb re-derived calls from the reads in MiXCR, one entry per CDR3 protein. The sample has fewer than 110,000 distinct CDR3 sequences, around 21% seen once. Stated time point: after trial treatment. Described treatment: LDRT plus nivolumab, ipilimumab, low-dose cyclophosphamide and aspirin (RACIN trial). Here the sequenced sample was PBMCs, taken after low-dose radiotherapy plus immunotherapy. Receptors were obtained from a male donor with prostate cancer.

A note on this clonotype: The limits of the CDR3 on the DNA are not certain, so only TCRdb's listed CDR3 is given. The V gene is TRBV6-2 or TRBV6-3, the J gene TRBJ2-2; no DNA check was done on the table's D call, TRBD2. The CDR3 length is 17 residues, termini included. The V gene's germline CDR1 is MNHEY and CDR2 SVGEGT. The CDR3 region is CASSYVAGVNTGELFFF.

The chain carries TRBV7-1 and TRBJ2-1, with 10 bases identical to TRBD2. Being an ORF, TRBV7-1 has a function that is uncertain. The length of the CDR3 is 16 residues. After removal of 6 bases from V and 0 bases from J, the junction contained 5 bases not matched to a gene. DNA of the CDR3: TGTGCCAGCAGTCCTAAGCGGGGGGGCTCCTACAATGAGCAGTTCTTC. Translating gives CASSPKRGGSYNEQFF.

In its sample, this clonotype was seen many times. V gene TRBV12-5 combines with J gene TRBJ2-1; TRBD2 matches 7 bases. Germline V gene lookup returns CDR1 LGHNT and CDR2 FRNRAP. The CDR3 totals 15 residues. V was pared by 3 bases and J by 5 bases, with 7 bases of the junction left unmatched. The DNA of the CDR3 is TGTGCTAGTGGTTTAGGGGTAGCGGGTAACAATGAGCAGTTCTTC. Amino acids: CASGLGVAGNNEQFF.

On this clonotype itself: Just one base apart from a much larger clone, this may be a read error. V and J are TRBV7-3 and TRBJ2-7, with 9 bases lining up with TRBD1. Germline V gene data show CDR1 as SGHTA and CDR2 as FQGTGA. With 5 bases clipped from V and 3 bases from J, the junction kept 8 bases outside the gene matches. This CDR3 spans 15 amino acids. The CDR3 DNA follows: TGTGCCAGCAGCCCTCTGGACAGGGGTGGCTACGAGCAGTACTTC. It yields the protein CASSPLDRGGYEQYF.

The gene calls are TRBV20-1 and TRBJ2-3, with D maybe TRBD1 (6 bases). The ends were cut back, 0 bases at V and 4 bases at J, with 17 bases in the middle. The CDR3 extends over 16 amino acids. CDR1 is DFQATT and CDR2 is SNEGSKA in the germline V gene (reference sequence). Written as DNA, the CDR3 is TGCAGTGCTAGAGATCTTATGAGGGGGATCGCAGATACGCAGTATTTT. Encoded protein: CSARDLMRGIADTQYF.

The V call is TRBV20-1, the J call TRBJ2-1, with D perhaps matching TRBD1 (5 bases). The V end was cut by 7 bases, the J end by 10 bases, with 20 bases between. Looked up from germline, CDR1 is DFQATT and CDR2 is SNEGSKA (reference sequence). The CDR3 covers 13 residues. Here the CDR3 reads CSVALGLGSEQFF. In DNA, the CDR3 is TGCAGTGTGGCACTGGGGCTCGGTTCAGAGCAGTTCTTC.

The chain joins TRBV5-5 to TRBJ2-6; no clear D. CDR3 length equals 14 residues. Trimming stripped 4 bases from V and 3 bases from J, with 8 bases between. CDR1 and CDR2 from the germline V gene are SGHKS and YYEKEE (reference sequence). Here the CDR3 reads CASSPLNGANVLTF. In nucleotides, the CDR3 is TGTGCCAGCAGCCCGCTAAATGGGGCCAACGTCCTGACTTTC.

With respect to this clonotype: One base separates it from a far larger clone, so it is likely a read error. CDR3 coding DNA: TGTGCCAGCAGAAGAAGTAGCACAGATGCGCAGTATTTT. Protein product: CASRRSSTDAQYF. The chain joins TRBV13 to TRBJ2-3; D is undetermined. The CDR3 consists of 13 residues. Per the germline V gene, CDR1 is PRHDT and CDR2 is FYEKMQ (reference sequence).

The CDR3 spells CASSFIMNTEAFF. As DNA, the CDR3 is TGCGCCAGCAGCTTTATCATGAACACTGAAGCTTTCTTT. V is TRBV5-1 and J is TRBJ1-1; D gene ambiguous. Germline V gene lookup returns CDR1 SGHRS and CDR2 YFSETQ. There are 13 residues in the CDR3. V was pared by 2 bases and J by 0 bases, with 5 bases between. Supplemented by reference TRBV5-1 and TRBJ1-1, the full variable domain reads KAGVTQTPRYLIKTRGQQVTLSCSPISGHRSVSWYQQTPGQGLQFLFEYFSETQRNKGNFPGRFSGRQFSNSRSEMNVSTLELGDSALYLCASSFIMNTEAFFGQGTRLTVV.

This clonotype was seen many times. The chain employs TRBV4-1 and TRBJ1-6; no reliable D call. The ends were cut back, 2 bases at V and 14 bases at J, with 16 bases in the middle. Germline loops: CDR1 MGHRA, CDR2 YSYEKL. This CDR3 is 14 amino acids long. The CDR3 reads CASSQSYQPLTLHF. CDR3 bases: TGCGCCAGCAGCCAATCGTACCAGCCCTTGACCCTCCACTTT.

This clonotype was detected ten times or more. V and J are TRBV25-1 and TRBJ1-2; D not certain. Looked up from germline, CDR1 is MGHDK and CDR2 is SYGVNS. This CDR3 is built from 12 residues. The V end lost 1 base, the J end lost 7 bases, and 7 bases lay between the germline ends. CDR3 loop: CASSELGVGYTF. DNA for the CDR3: TGTGCCAGCAGTGAATTAGGAGTTGGCTACACCTTC.

This clonotype was counted many times. V and J are TRBV20-1 and TRBJ2-5; D unclear. From germline, CDR1 is DFQATT and CDR2 SNEGSKA (reference sequence). This CDR3 has 19 residues. V lost 4 bases and J 0 bases, leaving 27 bases between the germline ends. CDR3 loop: CSANKSPPYSPEDQETQYF. The CDR3, as DNA: TGCAGTGCTAACAAAAGCCCCCCGTACAGTCCGGAAGACCAAGAGACCCAGTACTTC.

This clonotype was found many times. J is TRBJ2-2 and V is TRBV6-5; D might be TRBD1 (8 bases). The CDR3 extends over 16 amino acids. CDR1 and CDR2 (germline): MNHEY, SVGAGI. Trimming took 10 bases from V and 1 from J, leaving 19 bases between them. The CDR3 region is CATHRGGGWNTGELFF. DNA for the CDR3: TGTGCCACCCACAGGGGGGGGGGGTGGAACACCGGGGAGCTGTTTTTT.

This chain uses TRBV6-2 or TRBV6-3 with TRBJ1-1; 10 bases agree with TRBD1. This CDR3 has 14 amino acids. The V gene's germline CDR1 is MNHEY and CDR2 SVGEGT. V shed 8 bases and J 11 bases; nucleotides not matched to a gene: 14. Here the CDR3 reads CASGQGDGLEKAFF. The CDR3 DNA is TGTGCCAGCGGACAGGGGGACGGGCTGGAGAAGGCTTTCTTT.

This clonotype came up many times. J is TRBJ2-1 and V is TRBV6-2 or TRBV6-3; TRBD1 agrees at 10 bases. Germline V gene data show CDR1 as MNHEY and CDR2 as SVGEGT. The length of the CDR3 is 15 residues. With 5 bases clipped from V and 4 bases from J, the junction kept 5 bases outside the gene matches. In nucleotides, the CDR3 is TGTGCCAGCAGTCTCACGGGACAGGGGTACAATGAGCAGTTCTTC. Its translation is CASSLTGQGYNEQFF.

This clonotype was observed many times. This chain uses TRBV5-1 with TRBJ1-6; D unresolved. This CDR3 has 13 amino acids. Germline V gene sequence: CDR1 SGHRS, CDR2 YFSETQ. V was clipped by 4 bases and J by 1 base, with 3 bases between them. In DNA, the CDR3 is TGCGCCAGCAGCGATTCCTATAATTCACCCCTCCACTTT. Protein: CASSDSYNSPLHF.

This clonotype appeared many times. The chain combines TRBV19 with TRBJ2-5; 8 bases map to TRBD1. This CDR3 has 13 residues. Germline V gene lookup returns CDR1 LNHDA and CDR2 SQIVND (reference sequence). V dropped 5 bases and J dropped 5; count of bases not matched to a gene: 4. The CDR3 sequence is CASSEDREETQYF. DNA of the CDR3: TGTGCCAGTAGTGAGGACAGGGAGGAGACCCAGTACTTC.

This clonotype has ten or more counts. The chain joins TRBV15 to TRBJ1-2; a weak D match, TRBD1 (6 bases). The V end lost 6 bases, the J end lost 0 bases, and 14 bases lay between the germline ends. Germline loops: CDR1 LNHNV, CDR2 YYDKDF (reference sequence). This CDR3 has 15 residues. The CDR3 is CATRNPGTPNYGYTF. The CDR3, as DNA: TGTGCCACCAGAAACCCCGGGACACCTAACTATGGCTACACCTTC. The full variable domain, rest sourced from reference TRBV15 and TRBJ1-2, is DAMVIQNPRYQVTQFGKPVTLSCSQTLNHNVMYWYQQKSSQAPKLLFHYYDKDFNNEADTPDNFQSRRPNTSFCFLDIRSPGLGDTAMYLCATRNPGTPNYGYTFGSGTRLTVV.

Ten or more counts support this clonotype. V and J are TRBV2 and TRBJ1-3; D is undetermined. The CDR3 is made up of 13 amino acids. V dropped 4 bases and J dropped 7 bases, with 11 bases sitting between them. Germline V gene lookup returns CDR1 SNHLY and CDR2 FYNNEI. The CDR3 region has the DNA TGTGCCAGCAGTGTTTCCGCTTCTAACACCATATATTTT. Translated: CASSVSASNTIYF.

The table lists this clonotype with many counts. The chain employs TRBV5-8 and TRBJ2-3, with a possible D match to TRBD1 (5 bases). Trimming removed 3 bases at V and 4 bases at J, with 15 bases between. Germline lookup yields CDR1 SGHTS and CDR2 YDEGEE. The CDR3 spans 15 residues. The CDR3 is CASSWRRGMADTQYF. The DNA for the CDR3 is TGTGCCAGCAGCTGGCGAAGGGGCATGGCAGATACGCAGTATTTT.

This clonotype was counted ten times or more. The rearrangement joins TRBV20-1 to TRBJ2-3, with TRBD2 matching over 11 bases. Germline V CDR1 and CDR2: DFQATT, SNEGSKA (reference sequence). The CDR3 covers 15 residues. J gave up 2 bases and V 6 bases, and 7 bases lay outside the gene matches. CDR3: CSASLAGGDTDTQYF. The CDR3 nucleotides read TGCAGTGCGAGCTTAGCGGGGGGGGACACAGATACGCAGTATTTT.

This clonotype was seen at least ten times. CDR3 coding DNA: TGCGCCAGCAGCTTGGCCCAGGCCCACAGCACAGATACGCAGTATTTT. As protein: CASSLAQAHSTDTQYF. The V and J genes are TRBV5-1 and TRBJ2-3; D unresolved. V was cut by 0 bases and J by 0 bases, with 11 bases left in between. Germline CDR1 SGHRS, CDR2 YFSETQ. CDR3 length equals 16 residues.

J is TRBJ2-3 and V is TRBV5-4; TRBD2 aligns across 12 bases. This CDR3 comprises 16 residues. Unmatched junction bases numbered 1, after V lost 2 bases and J lost 0 bases. Germline CDR1 is SGHNT and CDR2 is YYREEE (reference sequence). The chain's CDR3 is CASSLGTSGSTDTQYF. The CDR3 DNA sequence: TGTGCCAGCAGCTTAGGGACTAGCGGGAGCACAGATACGCAGTATTTT.

This clonotype was detected ten times or more. This chain connects TRBV7-2 to TRBJ2-5; D is perhaps TRBD1 (6 bases). Trimming took off 5 bases at V and 3 bases at J, with 13 bases between the two ends. This CDR3 is built from 14 residues. Germline V gene sequence: CDR1 SGHTA, CDR2 FQGNSA. CDR3 sequence reads: CASSGTGTKETQYF. The DNA of the CDR3 is TGTGCCAGCAGCGGTACCGGGACAAAAGAGACCCAGTACTTC.

For this clonotype: A far larger clone is one base from this, pointing to a likely read error. The chain couples TRBV28 to TRBJ2-2, with D maybe TRBD2 (5 bases). CDR3 length equals 16 residues. CDR1 and CDR2 from the germline V gene are MDHEN and SYDVKM. CDR3 DNA sequence: TGTGCCAGCAGCTTGAAACGGGAAGCCATGGCCGGGGATCTGTTTTTT. Its translation is CASSLKREAMAGDLFF.

On this clonotype: This could be a read error, since a much larger clone is one nucleotide away. The CDR3 nucleotides are TGTGCCAGCAGTTATTCGGGGGCACGCAATGAGCAGTTCTTC. Translated, it gives CASSYSGARNEQFF. The chain uses TRBV6-6 and TRBJ2-1, with D possibly being TRBD1 or TRBD2 (6 bases each). V was clipped by 3 bases and J by 6 bases, with 12 bases between them. Germline CDR1 and CDR2: MNHNY and SVGAGI (reference sequence). This CDR3 region has 14 residues.